Each of the 27 T cell receptor beta chains below was sequenced from the same sample in a study of CD8+ T cells in alopecia areata (dated by TCRdb to 2016 to 2019). The library was built by means of the immunoSEQ multiplex PCR assay. For TCR sequencing, RNA was extracted from every sample and reverse transcribed into cDNA to serve as template. Not all clones reach the TCRdb copy of this immuneACCESS table, which keeps in-frame sequences only. Checked studies attribute under half of the gap to unresolved V genes and leave the rest unexplained. The sample includes about 140,000 clones, with 62% observed a single time. Of the sample, less than 40% is held by the ten largest clones. Sequencing was done on a sample of CD8+ T cells sorted from blood. Receptors originate from a human donor in good health.

The chain recombines TRBV27 with TRBJ2-3; 12 bases fit TRBD1. Germline values: CDR1 MNHEY, CDR2 SMNVEV (reference sequence). V shed 4 bases and J 4 bases; nucleotides not matched to a gene: 3. This CDR3 is 15 amino acids long. CDR3 nucleotide sequence: TGTGCCAGCAGTTCCGGGACAGGGGGCGCAGATACGCAGTATTTT. The encoded protein is CASSSGTGGADTQYF.

The J gene is TRBJ2-7, the V gene TRBV13; 10 nucleotides match TRBD1. With V trimmed by 5 bases and J by 5 bases, 6 bases remained unmatched. This CDR3 has 14 residues. Germline V gene lookup returns CDR1 PRHDT and CDR2 FYEKMQ (reference sequence). The CDR3 reads CASSIGTGAHEQYF. The CDR3 coding sequence is TGTGCCAGCAGCATCGGGACAGGGGCCCACGAGCAGTACTTC.

The gene calls are TRBV19 and TRBJ1-2; D remains unclear. Trimming removed 3 bases at V and 3 bases at J, with 14 bases between. The V gene's germline CDR1 is LNHDA and CDR2 SQIVND (reference sequence). The CDR3 runs to 15 residues. CDR3 sequence: CASSIYPGVDYGYTF. The CDR3 region has the DNA TGTGCCAGTAGTATTTATCCGGGCGTCGACTATGGCTACACCTTC.

The V and J genes are TRBV9 and TRBJ1-1; the D is unclear. The germline V gene has CDR1 SGDLS and CDR2 YYNGEE. CDR3 size: 13 residues. Between the trimmed V and J ends, which lost 0 bases and 7 bases, there was a span of 10 bases. The CDR3 bases are TGTGCCAGCAGCGTAGGCCTCGGTAGTGAAGCTTTCTTT. It translates to CASSVGLGSEAFF.

The chain recombines TRBV9 with TRBJ1-2, with D uncertain. CDR3 length equals 13 residues. Between the trimmed V and J ends, which lost 7 bases and 1 base, there was a span of 11 bases. From germline, CDR1 is SGDLS and CDR2 YYNGEE. As DNA, the CDR3 is TGTGCCAGCGGACCTGTGAGTAACTATGGCTACACCTTC. Its protein is CASGPVSNYGYTF.

This clone was observed a few times. The rearrangement joins TRBV29-1 to TRBJ2-6; maybe TRBD2 (5 bases). Trimming cost V 0 bases and J 4 bases, with 10 bases left between them. CDR1 SQVTM and CDR2 ANQGSEA come from the germline V gene. This CDR3 spans 15 amino acids. The CDR3 protein is CSVEEGGSGANVLTF. The DNA for the CDR3 is TGCAGCGTTGAAGAAGGAGGTTCCGGGGCCAACGTCCTGACTTTC.

V usage is TRBV7-8 and J usage is TRBJ1-5; no definite D call. V lost 1 base and J 7 bases, leaving 14 bases between the germline ends. The CDR3 extends over 15 amino acids. Per the germline V gene, CDR1 is SGHVS and CDR2 is FQNEAQ. Written as DNA, the CDR3 is TGTGCCAGCAGCTTAGTAGGACGGGTCGGGCAGCCCCAGCATTTT. The encoded protein is CASSLVGRVGQPQHF.

This clone was detected once. The V call is TRBV27, the J call TRBJ2-1; 10 bases align to TRBD2. The ends lost 4 bases at V and 3 bases at J; junction bases unmatched: 12. The CDR3 has 18 amino acids. CDR1 MNHEY and CDR2 SMNVEV come from the germline V gene (reference sequence). CDR3 bases: TGTGCCAGCAGTTCAACTCCGGGACTAGCGTGGGGCTACAATGAGCAGTTCTTC. The encoded protein is CASSSTPGLAWGYNEQFF.

The CDR3 reads CSPSEQYF. DNA of the CDR3: TGCAGCCCCTCCGAGCAGTACTTC. V is TRBV20-1 and J is TRBJ2-7, with unresolved D. CDR3 length equals 8 residues. Per germline, CDR1 DFQATT and CDR2 SNEGSKA (reference sequence).

The chain recombines TRBV19 with TRBJ2-7; D is perhaps TRBD2 (5 bases). Trimming left V 6 bases short and J 2 bases short, with 11 bases between. The CDR3 runs to 13 residues. CDR1 and CDR2 (germline): LNHDA, SQIVND (reference sequence). The CDR3 bases are TGTGCCAGTAGCATCGGGATCGCCTACGAGCAGTACTTC. Protein sequence: CASSIGIAYEQYF.

The chain has TRBV29-1 and TRBJ2-5; 7 bases map to TRBD2. The J segment lost 3 bases and the V segment lost 1 base, leaving 11 bases of the junction unmatched. Germline assignment: CDR1 SQVTM and CDR2 ANQGSEA. CDR3 length: 16 amino acids. CDR3 bases: TGCAGCGTTGAAGGGGCGGGAGCGAGGAGAAAAGAGACCCAGTACTTC. It is translated as CSVEGAGARRKETQYF.

The chain recombines TRBV2 with TRBJ1-4; 7 nucleotides line up with TRBD1. CDR1 is SNHLY, CDR2 FYNNEI, per germline. This CDR3 spans 16 amino acids. After removal of 7 bases from V and 0 bases from J, the junction contained 8 bases not matched to a gene. The CDR3: CASNQDRFATNEKLFF. CDR3 DNA sequence: TGTGCCAGCAATCAGGACAGGTTTGCAACTAATGAAAAACTGTTTTTT.

This clone occurred a few times. The chain has TRBV6-6 and TRBJ2-3; TRBD1 might be the D (6 bases). The germline CDR1 and CDR2 sequences are MNHNY and SVGAGI (reference sequence). The ends were cut back, 3 bases at V and 1 base at J, with 11 bases in the middle. CDR3 length equals 15 residues. The CDR3 spells CASSYYRVGTDTQYF. CDR3 in DNA: TGTGCCAGCAGTTATTACAGGGTGGGCACAGATACGCAGTATTTT.

This clone was counted only a few times. The rearrangement uses TRBV6-5 and TRBJ1-2; 7 bases align to TRBD1. The V and J ends lost 0 bases and 3 bases, in that order; junction bases with no gene match: 1. The CDR3 is 14 amino acids. Looked up from germline, CDR1 is MNHEY and CDR2 is SVGAGI. The CDR3 spells CASSYSGQYYGYTF. The CDR3 region has the DNA TGTGCCAGCAGTTACTCGGGACAGTACTATGGCTACACCTTC.

This chain joins TRBV5-1 and TRBJ2-1; 8 nucleotides match TRBD1. CDR1 and CDR2 from the germline V gene are SGHRS and YFSETQ. Trimming took 5 bases from V and 6 from J; bases not matched to a gene: 10. The CDR3 has 15 amino acids. The CDR3 protein is CASRADRALGNEQFF. The CDR3 DNA reads as TGCGCCAGCAGAGCGGACAGGGCTTTGGGCAATGAGCAGTTCTTC. Looking up the rest from reference TRBV5-1 and TRBJ2-1 gives the full variable domain: KAGVTQTPRYLIKTRGQQVTLSCSPISGHRSVSWYQQTPGQGLQFLFEYFSETQRNKGNFPGRFSGRQFSNSRSEMNVSTLELGDSALYLCASRADRALGNEQFFGPGTRLTVL.

The gene calls are TRBV15 and TRBJ2-5; D unclear. Trimming cost V 1 base and J 3 bases, with 6 bases left between them. The germline V gene encodes CDR1 LNHNV and CDR2 YYDKDF (reference sequence). There are 13 residues in the CDR3. The CDR3 bases are TGTGCCACCAGCAGAGTCCCTAAAGAGACCCAGTACTTC. Its protein product is CATSRVPKETQYF.

The chain carries TRBV11-2 and TRBJ2-7; no firm D call. The CDR3 is 16 residues long. The germline V and J ends were trimmed by 7 bases and 0 bases, with 19 bases remaining between them. Looked up from germline, CDR1 is SGHAT and CDR2 is FQNNGV. The CDR3 DNA sequence: TGTGCCAGCACCCCTCGCCCCGTAACAAGCTCCTACGAGCAGTACTTC. This sequence encodes CASTPRPVTSSYEQYF.

This CDR3 is CASRSNQPQHF. The CDR3 coding sequence is TGTGCCAGCAGGTCAAATCAGCCCCAGCATTTT. This chain links TRBV2 with TRBJ1-5; D gene ambiguous. Germline V CDR1 and CDR2: SNHLY, FYNNEI. This CDR3 is built from 11 residues. V shed 6 bases and J shed 4 bases, with 4 bases lying between them.

As to this clone: Different DNA sequences within this sample yield the same CDR3. The chain uses TRBV5-1 and TRBJ2-7; 7 nucleotides match TRBD1. CDR3 size: 13 residues. Germline V lookup: CDR1 SGHRS, CDR2 YFSETQ. The J segment lost 3 bases and the V segment lost 1 base, leaving 1 base of the junction unmatched. CDR3 sequence: CASSLSGGYEQYF. CDR3 DNA: TGCGCCAGCAGCTTGTCAGGGGGCTACGAGCAGTACTTC.

There are a few counts of this clone. The J gene is TRBJ2-1, the V gene TRBV9, with D unresolved. V lost 0 bases and J 5 bases, leaving 3 bases between the germline ends. The CDR3 consists of 12 residues. The germline CDR1 and CDR2 sequences are SGDLS and YYNGEE. The CDR3 protein is CASSVANNEQFF. The DNA for the CDR3 is TGTGCCAGCAGCGTAGCGAACAATGAGCAGTTCTTC.

In nucleotides, the CDR3 is TGCAGCGTTGTGGGCTTTGGTGAAAAACTGTTTTTT. Translating gives CSVVGFGEKLFF. V is TRBV29-1 and J is TRBJ1-4; D uncertain. V lost 4 bases, J lost 7 bases, and 10 bases lay in between. This CDR3 has 12 amino acids. The germline V gene has CDR1 SQVTM and CDR2 ANQGSEA. The full variable domain, in which reference TRBV29-1 and TRBJ1-4 provide the parts outside the CDR3, is SAVISQKPSRDICQRGTSLTIQCQVDSQVTMMFWYRQQPGQSLTLIATANQGSEATYESGFVIDKFPISRPNLTFSTLTVSNMSPEDSSIYLCSVVGFGEKLFFGSGTQLSVL.

The chain carries TRBV4-1 and TRBJ2-5, with a tentative D call TRBD2 (5 bases). The CDR3 totals 15 residues. In germline, CDR1 is MGHRA, CDR2 YSYEKL. Trimming pared 4 bases from V and 5 bases from J, leaving 17 bases between. This CDR3 is CASSRQILGRETQYF. The CDR3 bases are TGCGCCAGCAGCCGCCAAATACTAGGGCGCGAGACCCAGTACTTC.

V is TRBV4-1 and J is TRBJ2-3; TRBD2 matches 9 bases. This CDR3 spans 19 amino acids. CDR1 is MGHRA, CDR2 YSYEKL, per germline. Trimming took 4 bases from V and 3 from J; bases not matched to a gene: 17. The CDR3 here is CASSPSHGPAGGWTDTQYF. The CDR3 DNA reads TGCGCCAGCAGCCCTTCCCATGGGCCAGCGGGAGGTTGGACAGATACGCAGTATTTT.

V and J are TRBV30 and TRBJ2-1, with no clear D. CDR3 length: 12 amino acids. CDR1 and CDR2 (germline): GTSNPN, SVGIG (reference sequence). V lost 2 bases to trimming and J lost 4 bases, with 6 bases between them. The DNA of the CDR3 is TGTGCCTGGAGTCCCCATTACAATGAGCAGTTCTTC. It is translated as CAWSPHYNEQFF.

The chain employs TRBV5-1 and TRBJ2-7; TRBD1 matches at 9 bases. The CDR3 covers 15 residues. Looked up from germline, CDR1 is SGHRS and CDR2 is YFSETQ. Trimming removed 1 base from V and 3 bases from J; junction bases left unmatched: 5. The CDR3: CASSLTGTGHYEQYF. CDR3 nucleotides: TGCGCCAGCAGCTTGACCGGGACAGGGCACTACGAGCAGTACTTC. Together with reference TRBV5-1 and TRBJ2-7, the CDR3 gives the full variable domain: KAGVTQTPRYLIKTRGQQVTLSCSPISGHRSVSWYQQTPGQGLQFLFEYFSETQRNKGNFPGRFSGRQFSNSRSEMNVSTLELGDSALYLCASSLTGTGHYEQYFGPGTRLTVT.

The chain joins TRBV4-1 to TRBJ2-3, with TRBD2 as a possible D gene (5 bases). The CDR3 is 16 residues long. Trimming shortened V by 0 bases and J by 2 bases, and 12 bases separated the two germline ends. CDR1 MGHRA and CDR2 YSYEKL come from the germline V gene. The CDR3 sequence: CASSQEVRAYTDTQYF. In DNA form, the CDR3 reads TGCGCCAGCAGCCAAGAGGTGCGGGCCTACACAGATACGCAGTATTTT.

This chain uses TRBV7-2 with TRBJ2-1, with TRBD2 identical over 7 bases. Trimming took 3 bases from V and 7 from J; bases not matched to a gene: 3. CDR1 and CDR2 from the germline V gene are SGHTA and FQGNSA. CDR3 length equals 13 residues. CDR3: CASSFRAGNEQFF. The CDR3 bases are TGTGCCAGCAGCTTTAGAGCGGGGAATGAGCAGTTCTTC.